There are a few counts of the clone carrying this TCR beta chain. Sequence at one end of the junction differs from germline and may be a read error. This sample is part of a study of blood T cell repertoires in COVID-19. Overall study: Researchers got acute and convalescent COVID-19 samples from the United States, Italy and Spain.

Profiling relied on immunoSEQ multiplex PCR, and the TCRdb table lists in-frame clones only, not all of them. The sample includes roughly 170,000 clones, more than 70% seen only once; the top ten take 15% to 20%. Clinical history reported by participants formed the basis on which cohorts were assigned. Resolution of symptoms, clearance, or two negative PCRs was present in recovered Cohort 3 donors. This TCR was recovered from a man in his fifties or sixties who had recovered from COVID-19. The sample consisted of PBMCs or T cells enriched from blood (not recorded which).

CDR3 sequence (DNA): TGTGCCAGGAGTGAAGCACTAGCGGGAGGAGCGGGTGAGCAGTTCTTC. Translation gives CARSEALAGGAGEQFF. The genes are TRBV2 and TRBJ2-1, with 12 bases identical to TRBD2. This CDR3 has 16 amino acids. Per the germline V gene, CDR1 is SNHLY and CDR2 is FYNNEI. The whole variable domain, filled in from reference TRBV2 and TRBJ2-1, reads EPEVTQTPSHQVTQMGQEVILRCVPISNHLYFYWYRQILGQKVEFLVSFYNNEISEKSEIFDDQFSVERPDGSNFTLKIRSTKLEDSAMYFCARSEALAGGAGEQFFGPGTRLTVL.